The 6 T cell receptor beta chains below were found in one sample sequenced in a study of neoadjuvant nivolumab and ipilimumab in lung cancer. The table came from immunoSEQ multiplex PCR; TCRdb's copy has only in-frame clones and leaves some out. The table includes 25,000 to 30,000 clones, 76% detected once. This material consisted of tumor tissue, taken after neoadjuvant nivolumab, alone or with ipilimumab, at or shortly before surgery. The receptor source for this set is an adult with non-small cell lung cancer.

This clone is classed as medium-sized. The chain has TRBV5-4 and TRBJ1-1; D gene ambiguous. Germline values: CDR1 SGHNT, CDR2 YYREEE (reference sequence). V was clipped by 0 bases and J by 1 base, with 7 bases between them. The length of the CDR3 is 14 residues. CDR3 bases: TGTGCCAGCAGCTTGGCCGTCGGGAACACTGAAGCTTTCTTT. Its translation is CASSLAVGNTEAFF.

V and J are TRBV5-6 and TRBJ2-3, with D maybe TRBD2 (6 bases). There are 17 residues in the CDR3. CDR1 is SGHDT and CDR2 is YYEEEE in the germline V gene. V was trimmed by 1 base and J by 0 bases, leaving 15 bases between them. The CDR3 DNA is TGTGCCAGCAGCTTGTGGGGGACTCCCGGTAGCACAGATACGCAGTATTTT. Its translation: CASSLWGTPGSTDTQYF. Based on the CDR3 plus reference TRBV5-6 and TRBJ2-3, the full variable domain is DAGVTQSPTHLIKTRGQQVTLRCSPKSGHDTVSWYQQALGQGPQFIFQYYEEEERQRGNFPDRFSGHQFPNYSSELNVNALLLGDSALYLCASSLWGTPGSTDTQYFGPGTRLTVL.

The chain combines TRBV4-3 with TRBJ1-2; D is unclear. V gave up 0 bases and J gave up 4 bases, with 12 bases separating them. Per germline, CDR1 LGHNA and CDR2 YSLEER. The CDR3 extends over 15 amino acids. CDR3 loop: CASSQDRAAFYGYTF. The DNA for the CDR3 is TGCGCCAGCAGCCAAGATAGGGCAGCGTTCTATGGCTACACCTTC.

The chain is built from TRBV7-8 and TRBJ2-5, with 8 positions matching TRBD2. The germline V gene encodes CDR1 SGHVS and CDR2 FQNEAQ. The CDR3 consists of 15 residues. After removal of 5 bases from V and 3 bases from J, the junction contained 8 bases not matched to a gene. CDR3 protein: CASSRGGTQKETQYF. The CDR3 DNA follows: TGTGCCAGCAGCCGGGGGGGGACGCAGAAAGAGACCCAGTACTTC.

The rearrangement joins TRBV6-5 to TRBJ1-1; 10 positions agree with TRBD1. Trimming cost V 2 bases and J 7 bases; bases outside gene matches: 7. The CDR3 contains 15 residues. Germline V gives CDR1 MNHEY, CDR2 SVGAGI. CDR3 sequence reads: CASSYRGQGWSEAFF. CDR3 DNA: TGTGCCAGCAGTTACCGGGGACAGGGGTGGAGTGAAGCTTTCTTT.

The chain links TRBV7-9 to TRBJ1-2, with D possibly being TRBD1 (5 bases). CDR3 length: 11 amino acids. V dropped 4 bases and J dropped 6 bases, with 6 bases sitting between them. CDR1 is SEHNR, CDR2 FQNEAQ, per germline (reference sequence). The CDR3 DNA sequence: TGTGCCAGCAGCTCGGGGGATGGCTACACCTTC. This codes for CASSSGDGYTF.